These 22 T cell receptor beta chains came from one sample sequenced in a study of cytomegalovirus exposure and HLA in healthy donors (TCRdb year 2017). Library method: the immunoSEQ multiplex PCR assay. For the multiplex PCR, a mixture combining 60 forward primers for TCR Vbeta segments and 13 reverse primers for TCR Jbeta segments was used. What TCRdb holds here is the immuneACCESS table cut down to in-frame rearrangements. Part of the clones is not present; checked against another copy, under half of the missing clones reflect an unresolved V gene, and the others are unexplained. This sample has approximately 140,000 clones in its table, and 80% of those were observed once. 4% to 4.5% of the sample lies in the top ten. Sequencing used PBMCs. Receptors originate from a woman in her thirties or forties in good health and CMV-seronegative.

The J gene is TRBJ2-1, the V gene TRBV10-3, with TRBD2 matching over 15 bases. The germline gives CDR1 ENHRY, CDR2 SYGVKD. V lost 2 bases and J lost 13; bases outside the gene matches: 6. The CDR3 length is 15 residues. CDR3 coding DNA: TGTGCCATCAGTGAGGCCGGGACTAGCGGGGGGACCCAGTTCTTC. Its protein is CAISEAGTSGGTQFF.

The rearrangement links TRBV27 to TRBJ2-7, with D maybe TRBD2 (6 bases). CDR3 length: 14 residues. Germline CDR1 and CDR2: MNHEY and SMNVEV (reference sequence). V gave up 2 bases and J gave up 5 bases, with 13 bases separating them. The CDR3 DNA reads TGTGCCAGCAGTTTAGGGGGGTCGTTGAACGAGCAGTACTTC. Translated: CASSLGGSLNEQYF.

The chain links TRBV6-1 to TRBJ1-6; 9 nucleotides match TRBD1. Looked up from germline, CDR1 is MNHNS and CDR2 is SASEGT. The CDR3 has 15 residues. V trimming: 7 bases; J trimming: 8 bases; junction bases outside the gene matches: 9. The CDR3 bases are TGTGCCAGCATCCTTCCGGGACAGGGCTATTCACCCCTCCACTTT. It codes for CASILPGQGYSPLHF.

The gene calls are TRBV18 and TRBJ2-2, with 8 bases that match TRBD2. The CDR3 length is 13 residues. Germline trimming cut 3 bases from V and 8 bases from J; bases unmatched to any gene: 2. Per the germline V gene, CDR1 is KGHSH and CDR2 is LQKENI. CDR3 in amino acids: CASSPTSEGELFF. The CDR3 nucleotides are TGTGCCAGCTCACCGACTAGCGAAGGGGAGCTGTTTTTT.

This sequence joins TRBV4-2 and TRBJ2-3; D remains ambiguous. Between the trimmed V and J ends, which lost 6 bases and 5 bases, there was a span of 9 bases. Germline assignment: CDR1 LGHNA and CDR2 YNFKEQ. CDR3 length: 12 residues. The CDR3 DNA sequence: TGTGCCAGCAGGACGGAGCTAGATACGCAGTATTTT. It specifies CASRTELDTQYF.

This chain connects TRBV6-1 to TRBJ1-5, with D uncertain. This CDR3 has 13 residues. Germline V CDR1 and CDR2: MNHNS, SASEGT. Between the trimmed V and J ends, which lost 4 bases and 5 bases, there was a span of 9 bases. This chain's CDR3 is CASSAGIHQPQHF. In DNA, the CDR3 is TGTGCCAGCAGTGCGGGTATCCATCAGCCCCAGCATTTT.

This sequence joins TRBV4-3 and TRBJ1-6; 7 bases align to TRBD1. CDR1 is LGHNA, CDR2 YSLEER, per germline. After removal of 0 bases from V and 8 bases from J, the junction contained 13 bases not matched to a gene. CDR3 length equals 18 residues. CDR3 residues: CASSQDWGQSLLDSPLHF. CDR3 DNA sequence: TGCGCCAGCAGCCAAGATTGGGGACAGTCCCTGCTTGATTCACCCCTCCACTTT.

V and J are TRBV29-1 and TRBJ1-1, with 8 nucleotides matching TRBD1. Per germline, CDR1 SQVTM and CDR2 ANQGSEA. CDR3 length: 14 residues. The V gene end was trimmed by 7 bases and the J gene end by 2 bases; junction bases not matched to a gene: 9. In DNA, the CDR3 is TGCAGCGCCCGGACAGGGATGTTTAACACTGAAGCTTTCTTT. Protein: CSARTGMFNTEAFF.

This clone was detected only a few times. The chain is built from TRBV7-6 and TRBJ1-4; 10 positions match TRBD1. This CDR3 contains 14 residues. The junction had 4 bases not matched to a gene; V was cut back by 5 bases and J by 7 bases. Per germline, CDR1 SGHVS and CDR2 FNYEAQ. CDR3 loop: CASSQDRGREKLFF. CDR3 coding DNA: TGTGCCAGCAGCCAAGACAGGGGGCGTGAAAAACTGTTTTTT.

The CDR3 DNA reads TGTGCCAGCAGCCTCACAGGGAGCGAGGAGACCCAGTACTTC. Translation: CASSLTGSEETQYF. The chain combines TRBV27 with TRBJ2-5; D perhaps matches TRBD1 (6 bases). The CDR3 totals 14 residues. The V gene's germline CDR1 is MNHEY and CDR2 SMNVEV (reference sequence). Trimming left V 6 bases short and J 5 bases short, with 16 bases between.

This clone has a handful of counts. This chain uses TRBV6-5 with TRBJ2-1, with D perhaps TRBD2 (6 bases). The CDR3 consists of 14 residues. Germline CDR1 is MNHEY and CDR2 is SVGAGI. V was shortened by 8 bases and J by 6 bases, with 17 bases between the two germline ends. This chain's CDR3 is CASAGSSSINEQFF. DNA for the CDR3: TGTGCCAGCGCGGGGTCTAGCTCGATCAATGAGCAGTTCTTC.

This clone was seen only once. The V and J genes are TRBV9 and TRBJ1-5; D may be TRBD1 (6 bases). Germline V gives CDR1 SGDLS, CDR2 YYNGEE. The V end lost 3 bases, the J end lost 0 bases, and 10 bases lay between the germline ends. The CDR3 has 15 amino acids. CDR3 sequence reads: CASSADSYSNQPQHF. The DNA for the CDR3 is TGTGCCAGCAGCGCGGACAGCTATAGCAATCAGCCCCAGCATTTT.

The CDR3, as DNA: TGCGCCAGCAGCCAGGGCCCACAAGGGACGGGGGGCGCGATCTCCTACGAGCAGTACTTC. Its translation is CASSQGPQGTGGAISYEQYF. The rearrangement joins TRBV4-1 to TRBJ2-7; a weak D match, TRBD2 (7 bases). Germline V CDR1 and CDR2: MGHRA, YSYEKL. The CDR3 consists of 20 residues. V lost 3 bases and J 0 bases, leaving 27 bases between the germline ends.

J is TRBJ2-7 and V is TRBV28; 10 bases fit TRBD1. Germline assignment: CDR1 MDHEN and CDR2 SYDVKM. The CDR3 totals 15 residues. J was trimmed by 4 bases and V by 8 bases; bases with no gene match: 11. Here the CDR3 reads CASRAGTGVLYEQYF. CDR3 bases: TGTGCCAGCCGGGCCGGGACAGGGGTGTTGTACGAGCAGTACTTC.

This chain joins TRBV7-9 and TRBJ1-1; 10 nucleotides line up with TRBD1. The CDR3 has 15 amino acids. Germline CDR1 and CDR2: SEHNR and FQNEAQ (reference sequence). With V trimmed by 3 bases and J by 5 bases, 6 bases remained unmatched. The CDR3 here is CASSLGQGRKTEAFF. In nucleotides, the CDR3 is TGTGCCAGCAGCTTGGGACAGGGGAGAAAAACTGAAGCTTTCTTT.

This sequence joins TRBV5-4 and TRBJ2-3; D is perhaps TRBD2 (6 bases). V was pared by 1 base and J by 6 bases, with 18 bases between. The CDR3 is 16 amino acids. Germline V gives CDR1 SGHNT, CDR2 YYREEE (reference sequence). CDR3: CASSLRQTAAGDTQYF. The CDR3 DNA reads TGTGCCAGCAGCTTGAGACAGACCGCCGCGGGGGATACGCAGTATTTT.

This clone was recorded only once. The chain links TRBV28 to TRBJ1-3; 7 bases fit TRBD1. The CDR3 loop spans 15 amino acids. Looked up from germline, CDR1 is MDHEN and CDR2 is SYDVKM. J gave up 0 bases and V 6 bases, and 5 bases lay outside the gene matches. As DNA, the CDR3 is TGTGCCAGCAGGCCACAGGGGAACTCTGGAAACACCATATATTTT. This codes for CASRPQGNSGNTIYF.

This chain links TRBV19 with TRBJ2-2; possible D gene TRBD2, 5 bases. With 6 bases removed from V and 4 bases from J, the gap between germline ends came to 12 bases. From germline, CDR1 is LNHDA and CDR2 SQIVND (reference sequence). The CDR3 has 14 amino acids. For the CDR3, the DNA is TGTGCCAGTAGCCGACTTGAGGGCACCGGGGAGCTGTTTTTT. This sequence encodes CASSRLEGTGELFF. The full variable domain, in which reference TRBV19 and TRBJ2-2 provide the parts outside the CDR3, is DGGITQSPKYLFRKEGQNVTLSCEQNLNHDAMYWYRQDPGQGLRLIYYSQIVNDFQKGDIAEGYSVSREKKESFPLTVTSAQKNPTAFYLCASSRLEGTGELFFGEGSRLTVL.

The CDR3 DNA reads TGTGCCAGCAGCCTGATGGTAATGGCCAGCGGGAGCTCGCACAATGAGCAGTTCTTC. Its protein product is CASSLMVMASGSSHNEQFF. The rearrangement joins TRBV27 to TRBJ2-1; 8 bases match TRBD2. The CDR3 extends over 19 amino acids. Germline V gene lookup returns CDR1 MNHEY and CDR2 SMNVEV (reference sequence). V shed 6 bases, J shed 5 bases, and the junction held 21 bases outside the gene matches.

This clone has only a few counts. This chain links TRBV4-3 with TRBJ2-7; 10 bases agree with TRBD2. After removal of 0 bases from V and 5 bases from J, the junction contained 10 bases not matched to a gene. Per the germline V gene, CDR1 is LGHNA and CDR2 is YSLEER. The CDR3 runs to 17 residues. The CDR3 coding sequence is TGCGCCAGCAGCCAAGATCCCCCTAGCGGGAGCTTCGACGAGCAGTACTTC. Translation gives CASSQDPPSGSFDEQYF.

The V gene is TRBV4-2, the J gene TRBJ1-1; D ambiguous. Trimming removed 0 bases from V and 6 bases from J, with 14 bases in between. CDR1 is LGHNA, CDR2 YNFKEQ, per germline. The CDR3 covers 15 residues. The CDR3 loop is CASSQDGLSGAEAFF. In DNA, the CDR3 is TGTGCCAGCAGCCAAGATGGTCTCAGCGGGGCTGAAGCTTTCTTT.

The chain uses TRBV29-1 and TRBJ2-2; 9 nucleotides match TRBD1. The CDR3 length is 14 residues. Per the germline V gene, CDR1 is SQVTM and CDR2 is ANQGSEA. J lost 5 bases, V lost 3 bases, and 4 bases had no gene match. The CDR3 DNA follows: TGCAGCGTTGAGAGGGGACAGGGTACCGGGGAGCTGTTTTTT. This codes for CSVERGQGTGELFF.